This T cell receptor beta chain appears in the sequencing data of a study of human T cells and chemical hapten exposure. Across the study: Sensitization employed 2% DPC on approximately 2 cm by approximately 2 cm of upper inner arm skin. 0.01% DPC was applied to the upper back in patch tests, which were read at 6 days.

Time point here: patch test 3, about 24 weeks after DPC sensitization. Treatment given: therapeutic diphenylcyclopropenone sensitization with weekly scalp DPC. TCRdb independently ran MiXCR on the RACE reads; one entry per CDR3 protein. This repertoire shows about 190,000 distinct CDR3 sequences, roughly a quarter found once; its top ten account for approximately 2.3%. This clonotype occurred a few times. V lost 4 bases and J 6 bases, leaving 18 bases between the germline ends. CDR3 size: 15 residues. Germline V lookup: CDR1 SGDLS, CDR2 YYNGEE. The sequenced sample was whole blood, obtained in connection with sensitization to the hapten diphenylcyclopropenone (DPC). This rearrangement joins TRBV9 to TRBJ2-3; perhaps D is TRBD1 or TRBD2 (5 bases each). The clonotype comes from a woman in her thirties or forties with alopecia areata. Some clones in this sample may be carry-over from other donors' samples. The CDR3 DNA sequence: TGTGCCAGCAGCCCTAGATTGGGGGTCGGCGATACGCAGTATTTT. This translates into CASSPRLGVGDTQYF.